The source of this TCR beta chain is a study of post-analysis software for immune sequencing data. General observations from the study: TRBV5-6, TRBV5-1 and TRBV20-1 belonged to a set of a few TRBV segments that were more frequent in patients than controls. F measure grouped same-batch samples tightly together.

Deletions cut 7 bases from V and 10 bases from J, with 13 bases between. This CDR3 comprises 12 residues. For this clonotype: Its antigen is not identified.

Every TCR beta cDNA library bore unique molecular identifiers. When about 0.95 to 10 million T cells were used, they gave hundreds of thousands of cDNA molecules. TCRdb fed the PCR reads into MiXCR, producing one record per CDR3 protein. The table has over 150,000 distinct CDR3 sequences, around 36% seen once. This sample comprised blood, obtained after autologous hematopoietic stem cell transplantation. The chain carries TRBV12-3 or TRBV12-4 and TRBJ1-4; no clear D. This TCR was recovered from a girl under 18 with multiple sclerosis. The chain's CDR3 is CASTPAGGKLFF. DNA of the CDR3: TGTGCCAGCACCCCTGCGGGAGGAAAACTGTTTTTT.